The 6 T cell receptor beta chains in this list originate from one sample, sequenced in a study of radiotherapy plus CTLA-4 blockade in lung cancer. The method was immunoSEQ multiplex PCR; TCRdb's version includes in-frame clones alone and lacks a portion of them. The data contain about 51,000 clones, 75% to 80% of them singletons. Sequencing was performed on peripheral blood, taken from a patient treated with radiotherapy plus ipilimumab. The origin of the receptors is a human donor with non-small cell lung cancer whose response to radiotherapy plus ipilimumab could not be evaluated.

The chain employs TRBV6-5 and TRBJ2-7; TRBD1 is a possible D gene (6 bases). Trimming removed 0 bases from V and 0 bases from J, with 9 bases in between. The CDR3 is 15 residues long. CDR1 is MNHEY, CDR2 SVGAGI, per germline. This CDR3 reads CASSYSGHLSYEQYF. CDR3 nucleotides: TGTGCCAGCAGTTACTCGGGACACCTCTCCTACGAGCAGTACTTC.

This clone was counted once. The rearrangement joins TRBV5-1 to TRBJ2-3, with TRBD2 matching 8 bases. Germline trimming cut 7 bases from V and 0 bases from J; bases unmatched to any gene: 10. This CDR3 has 16 amino acids. Germline V CDR1 and CDR2: SGHRS, YFSETQ. The CDR3 sequence is CASHSSGLLSTDTQYF. The CDR3 coding sequence is TGCGCCAGCCACTCTAGCGGGCTATTGAGCACAGATACGCAGTATTTT.

The CDR3 reads CASIHGETEAFF. The CDR3 nucleotides read TGTGCCAGCATACATGGGGAGACTGAAGCTTTCTTT. The chain couples TRBV21-1 to TRBJ1-1. TRBV21-1 corresponds to a pseudogene. The CDR3 extends over 12 amino acids.

This sequence joins TRBV9 and TRBJ2-5, with TRBD1 matching over 7 bases. The length of the CDR3 is 15 residues. Trimming cost V 4 bases and J 1 base; bases outside gene matches: 7. Per germline, CDR1 SGDLS and CDR2 YYNGEE. The CDR3 DNA follows: TGTGCCAGCAGCCCCGGGACAGATCCCCAAGAGACCCAGTACTTC. It specifies CASSPGTDPQETQYF. Full variable domain (missing parts from reference TRBV9 and TRBJ2-5): DSGVTQTPKHLITATGQRVTLRCSPRSGDLSVYWYQQSLDQGLQFLIQYYNGEERAKGNILERFSAQQFPDLHSELNLSSLELGDSALYFCASSPGTDPQETQYFGPGTRLLVL.

In its sample, this clone was seen once. The rearrangement joins TRBV7-6 to TRBJ1-5; D is possibly TRBD1 (5 bases). Trimming took 6 bases from V and 5 from J, leaving 14 bases between them. This CDR3 is built from 14 residues. In germline, CDR1 is SGHVS, CDR2 FNYEAQ. The CDR3 DNA follows: TGTGCCAGCAGTGTACAGGTGGACGATCAGCCCCAGCATTTT. Residues: CASSVQVDDQPQHF. Full variable domain (outside the CDR3, taken from reference TRBV7-6 and TRBJ1-5): GAGVSQSPRYKVTKRGQDVALRCDPISGHVSLYWYRQALGQGPEFLTYFNYEAQQDKSGLPNDRFSAERPEGSISTLTIQRTEQRDSAMYRCASSVQVDDQPQHFGDGTRLSIL.

This clone came up a few times. The rearrangement uses TRBV7-9 and TRBJ2-4; weak D call: TRBD2 (5 bases). The CDR3 consists of 13 residues. Trimming pared 5 bases from V and 5 bases from J, leaving 10 bases between. Germline CDR1 SEHNR, CDR2 FQNEAQ (reference sequence). The CDR3 is CASSEAAENIQYF. As DNA, the CDR3 is TGTGCCAGCAGCGAAGCGGCGGAAAACATTCAGTACTTC.